The source of this T cell receptor (beta chain) is a study of Ad26.COV2.S vaccination and SARS-CoV-2 variants. For the study at large: Administration of Ad26.COV2.S was intramuscular, either once or twice 56 days apart.

Treatment described: 15 to 20 received Ad26.COV2.S at low or high dose, single or two shots; several received placebo; per-sample allocation not given. The study sampled participants on day 63 after the first vaccine or placebo injection. The assay was immunoSEQ multiplex PCR, and TCRdb's table has in-frame clones only and misses some. Among some 410,000 clones listed, approximately 90% were seen once. The material sequenced was peripheral blood, taken in a trial of Ad26.COV2.S vaccine versus placebo. The sequence was collected from a person between 18 and 65 years old who received the Ad26.COV2.S COVID-19 vaccine or a placebo.

In DNA, the CDR3 is TGTGCCAGCAGTTATGGGCAGGATGCCGGGGAGCTGTTTTTT. This gives the protein CASSYGQDAGELFF. This chain uses TRBV6-2 or TRBV6-3 with TRBJ2-2; D gene uncertain. Germline values: CDR1 MNHEY, CDR2 SVGEGT. The V and J ends lost 3 bases and 6 bases respectively, with 11 bases between them. The CDR3 length is 14 residues.